The sequence of this T cell receptor (beta chain) was determined in a study of blood T cell repertoires in COVID-19. Study-level information: In each case, the material was cDNA or gDNA derived from T cells, B-cell-depleted T cells, or PBMCs.

The table came from immunoSEQ multiplex PCR; TCRdb's copy has only in-frame clones and leaves some out. The data hold a few hundred thousand clones, with over 75% observed a single time. V was pared by 3 bases and J by 0 bases, with 9 bases between. This CDR3 spans 15 amino acids. Germline V lookup: CDR1 KGHSH, CDR2 LQKENI. About this clone: The identical CDR3 is also encoded by other nucleotide sequences in the sample.

The rearrangement uses TRBV18 and TRBJ2-1, with D possibly being TRBD2 (5 bases). This TCR was sampled from a man aged 18-30 years who had recovered from COVID-19. Material: PBMCs or T cells enriched from blood (not recorded which). The CDR3 sequence: CASSPTGSSYNEQFF. The CDR3 DNA reads TGTGCCAGCTCACCTACGGGGAGCTCCTACAATGAGCAGTTCTTC.